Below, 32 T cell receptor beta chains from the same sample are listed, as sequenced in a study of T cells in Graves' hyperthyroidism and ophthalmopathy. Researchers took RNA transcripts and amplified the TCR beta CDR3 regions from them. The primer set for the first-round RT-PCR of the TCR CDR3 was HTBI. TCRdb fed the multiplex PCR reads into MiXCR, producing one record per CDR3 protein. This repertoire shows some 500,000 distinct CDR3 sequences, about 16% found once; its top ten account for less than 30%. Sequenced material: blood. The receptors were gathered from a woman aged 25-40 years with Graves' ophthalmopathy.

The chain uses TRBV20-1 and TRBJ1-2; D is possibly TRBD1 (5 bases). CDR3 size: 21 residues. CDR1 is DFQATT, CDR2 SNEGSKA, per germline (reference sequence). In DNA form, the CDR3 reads TGCAGCATTAGAAGGGGACTCCCGGGCGCTGAGAGGCTCGTAACTAACTATGGCTACACCTTC. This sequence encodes CSIRRGLPGAERLVTNYGYTF.

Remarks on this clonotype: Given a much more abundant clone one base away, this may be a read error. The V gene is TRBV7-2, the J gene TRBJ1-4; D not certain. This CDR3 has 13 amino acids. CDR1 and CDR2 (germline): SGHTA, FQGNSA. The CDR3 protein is CASGLQGEEKLFF. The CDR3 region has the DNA TGTGCCAGCGGCTTACAAGGAGAAGAAAAACTGTTTTTT.

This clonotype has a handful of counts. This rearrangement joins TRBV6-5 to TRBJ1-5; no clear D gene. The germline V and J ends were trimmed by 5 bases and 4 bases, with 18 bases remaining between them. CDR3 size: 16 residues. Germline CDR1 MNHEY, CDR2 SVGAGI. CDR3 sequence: CASSLSTSISNQPQHF. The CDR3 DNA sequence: TGTGCCAGCAGTCTCTCGACATCAATTTCGAATCAGCCCCAGCATTTT.

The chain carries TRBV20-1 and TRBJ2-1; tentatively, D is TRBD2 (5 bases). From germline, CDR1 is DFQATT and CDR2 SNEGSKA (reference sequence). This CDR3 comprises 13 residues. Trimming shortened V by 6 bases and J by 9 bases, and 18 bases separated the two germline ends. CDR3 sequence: CSAERTASSEQFF. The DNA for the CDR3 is TGCAGTGCCGAGAGGACGGCTAGCAGTGAGCAGTTCTTC.

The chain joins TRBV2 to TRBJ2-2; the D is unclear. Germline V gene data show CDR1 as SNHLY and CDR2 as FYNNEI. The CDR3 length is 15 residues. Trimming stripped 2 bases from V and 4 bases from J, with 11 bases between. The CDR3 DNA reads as TGTGCCAGCAGTGAAATGGGGTTACTCACCGGGGAGCTGTTTTTT. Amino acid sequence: CASSEMGLLTGELFF.

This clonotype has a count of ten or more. Here the CDR3 reads CASSLMESDAYEQYF. CDR3 bases: TGTGCCAGCAGCTTAATGGAGAGCGATGCCTACGAGCAGTACTTC. J is TRBJ2-7 and V is TRBV7-9; the D is unclear. This CDR3 has 15 residues. Trimming shortened V by 2 bases and J by 2 bases, and 13 bases separated the two germline ends. Germline V gene lookup returns CDR1 SEHNR and CDR2 FQNEAQ (reference sequence).

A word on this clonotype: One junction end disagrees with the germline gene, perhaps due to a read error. The CDR3 DNA follows: TGTGCCAGCAGCCTAAACACCGGGGAGCCGTTTTTT. As protein: CASSLNTGEPFF. The chain joins TRBV3-1 to TRBJ2-2, with D perhaps matching TRBD2 (5 bases). The CDR3 length is 12 residues. CDR1 is LGHDT, CDR2 YNNKEL, per germline (reference sequence).

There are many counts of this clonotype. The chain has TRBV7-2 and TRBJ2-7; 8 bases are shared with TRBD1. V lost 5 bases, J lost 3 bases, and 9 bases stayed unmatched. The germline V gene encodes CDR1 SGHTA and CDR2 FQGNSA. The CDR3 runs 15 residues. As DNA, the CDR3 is TGTGCCAGCAGCCGTCGGACAGGGAACTACTACGAGCAGTACTTC. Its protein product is CASSRRTGNYYEQYF.

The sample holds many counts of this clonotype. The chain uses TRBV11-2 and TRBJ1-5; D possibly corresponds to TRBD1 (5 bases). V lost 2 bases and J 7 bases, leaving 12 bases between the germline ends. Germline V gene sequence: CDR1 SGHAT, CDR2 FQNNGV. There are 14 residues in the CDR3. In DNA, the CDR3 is TGTGCCAGCAGCTTAAGTGGGGGAGACCAGCCCCAGCATTTT. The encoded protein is CASSLSGGDQPQHF.

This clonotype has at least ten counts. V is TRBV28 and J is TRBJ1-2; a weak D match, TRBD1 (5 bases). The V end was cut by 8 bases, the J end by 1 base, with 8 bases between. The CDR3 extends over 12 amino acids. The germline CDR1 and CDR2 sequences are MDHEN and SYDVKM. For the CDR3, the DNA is TGTGCCAGCGAGGGGCGTAACTATGGCTACACCTTC. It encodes CASEGRNYGYTF.

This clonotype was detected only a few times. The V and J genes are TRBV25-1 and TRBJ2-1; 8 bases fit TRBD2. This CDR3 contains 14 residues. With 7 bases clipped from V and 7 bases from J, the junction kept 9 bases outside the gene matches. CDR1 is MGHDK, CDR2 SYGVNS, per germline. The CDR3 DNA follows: TGTGCCAGCACTATGGCGGGAGGATGGAATGAGCAGTTCTTC. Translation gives CASTMAGGWNEQFF.

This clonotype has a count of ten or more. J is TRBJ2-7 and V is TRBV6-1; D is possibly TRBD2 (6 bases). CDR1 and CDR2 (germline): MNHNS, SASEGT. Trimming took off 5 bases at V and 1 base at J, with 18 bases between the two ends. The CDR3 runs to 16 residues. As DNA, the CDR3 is TGTGCCAGCAGTCACTGGACTTCTAGCGCTTCCTACGAGCAGTACTTC. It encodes CASSHWTSSASYEQYF.

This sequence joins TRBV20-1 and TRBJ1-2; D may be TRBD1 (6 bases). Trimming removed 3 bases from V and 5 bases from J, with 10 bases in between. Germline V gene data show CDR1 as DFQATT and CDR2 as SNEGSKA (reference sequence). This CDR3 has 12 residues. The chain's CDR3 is CSARDSYYGYTF. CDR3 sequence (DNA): TGCAGTGCTAGGGACAGTTATTATGGCTACACCTTC.

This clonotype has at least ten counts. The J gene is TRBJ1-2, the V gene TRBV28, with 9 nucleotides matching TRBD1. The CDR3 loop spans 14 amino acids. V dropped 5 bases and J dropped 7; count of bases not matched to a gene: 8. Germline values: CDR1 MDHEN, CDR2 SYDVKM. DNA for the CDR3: TGTGCCAGCAGTCAAACAGGGGGCGATGGTGGCTACACCTTC. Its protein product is CASSQTGGDGGYTF.

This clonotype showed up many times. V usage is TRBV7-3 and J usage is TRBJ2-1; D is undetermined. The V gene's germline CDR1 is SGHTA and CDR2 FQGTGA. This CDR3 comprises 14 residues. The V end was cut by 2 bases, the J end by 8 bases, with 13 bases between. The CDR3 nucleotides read TGTGCCAGCAGCTTATCCCGGATTTTCGATGAGCAGTTCTTC. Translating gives CASSLSRIFDEQFF.

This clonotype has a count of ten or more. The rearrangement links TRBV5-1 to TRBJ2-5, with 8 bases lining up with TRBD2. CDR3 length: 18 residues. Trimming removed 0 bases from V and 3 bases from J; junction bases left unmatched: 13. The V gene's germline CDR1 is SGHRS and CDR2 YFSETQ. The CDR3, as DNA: TGCGCCAGCAGCTTGGGGGTCGCGCCTAGCGGGTTTGAAGAGACCCAGTACTTC. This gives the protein CASSLGVAPSGFEETQYF.

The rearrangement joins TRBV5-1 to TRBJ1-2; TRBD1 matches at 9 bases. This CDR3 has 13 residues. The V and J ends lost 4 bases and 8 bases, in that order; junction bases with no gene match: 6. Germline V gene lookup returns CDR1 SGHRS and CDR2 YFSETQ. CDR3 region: CASSVNRGRGYTF. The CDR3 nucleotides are TGCGCCAGCAGCGTAAACAGGGGGCGCGGCTACACCTTC.

The CDR3 DNA is TGTGCCAGCAGTCCCCTAATGGGGGCAGGCAATCAGCCCCAGCATTTT. Encoded protein: CASSPLMGAGNQPQHF. The rearrangement joins TRBV27 to TRBJ1-5, with D perhaps TRBD1 (6 bases). The CDR3 sequence is 16 residues long. V lost 5 bases and J lost 2, with 16 bases in between. CDR1 is MNHEY, CDR2 SMNVEV, per germline (reference sequence).

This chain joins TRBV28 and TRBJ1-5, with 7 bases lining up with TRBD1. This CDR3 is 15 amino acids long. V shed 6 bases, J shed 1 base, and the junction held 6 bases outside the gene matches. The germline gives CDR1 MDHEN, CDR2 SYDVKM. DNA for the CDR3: TGTGCCAGCAGAACAACAGGGGTGAGCAATCAGCCCCAGCATTTT. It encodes CASRTTGVSNQPQHF.

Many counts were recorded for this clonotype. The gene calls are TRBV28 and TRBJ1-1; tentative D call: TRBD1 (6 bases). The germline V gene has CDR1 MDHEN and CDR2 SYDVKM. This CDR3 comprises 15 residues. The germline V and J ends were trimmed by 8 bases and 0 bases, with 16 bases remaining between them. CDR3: CASPRGAGMNTEAFF. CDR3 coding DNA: TGTGCCAGCCCCCGGGGGGCGGGAATGAACACTGAAGCTTTCTTT.

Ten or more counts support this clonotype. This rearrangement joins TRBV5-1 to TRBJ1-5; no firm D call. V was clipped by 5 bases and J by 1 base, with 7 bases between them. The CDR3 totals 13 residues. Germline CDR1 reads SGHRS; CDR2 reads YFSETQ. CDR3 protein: CASRSESNQPQHF. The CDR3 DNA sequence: TGCGCCAGCAGAAGCGAAAGCAATCAGCCCCAGCATTTT.

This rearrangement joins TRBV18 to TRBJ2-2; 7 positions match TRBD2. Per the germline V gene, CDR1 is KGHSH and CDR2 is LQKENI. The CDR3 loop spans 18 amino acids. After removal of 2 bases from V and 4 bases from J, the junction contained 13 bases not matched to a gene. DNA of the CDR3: TGTGCCAGCTCACCAATACTATCTAGCGGAGGGGTCACCGGGGAGCTGTTTTTT. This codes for CASSPILSSGGVTGELFF.

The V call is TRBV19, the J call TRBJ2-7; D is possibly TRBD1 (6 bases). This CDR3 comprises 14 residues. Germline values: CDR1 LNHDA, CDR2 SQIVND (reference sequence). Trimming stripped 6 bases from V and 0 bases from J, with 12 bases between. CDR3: CASRRTASSYEQYF. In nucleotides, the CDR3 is TGTGCCAGTAGGAGGACAGCAAGCTCCTACGAGCAGTACTTC.

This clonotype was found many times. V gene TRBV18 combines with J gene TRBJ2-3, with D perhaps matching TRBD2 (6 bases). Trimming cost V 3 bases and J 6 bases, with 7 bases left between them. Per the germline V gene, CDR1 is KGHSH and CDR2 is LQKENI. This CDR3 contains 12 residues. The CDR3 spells CASSPGRDTQYF. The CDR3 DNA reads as TGTGCCAGCTCACCGGGGAGGGATACGCAGTATTTT.

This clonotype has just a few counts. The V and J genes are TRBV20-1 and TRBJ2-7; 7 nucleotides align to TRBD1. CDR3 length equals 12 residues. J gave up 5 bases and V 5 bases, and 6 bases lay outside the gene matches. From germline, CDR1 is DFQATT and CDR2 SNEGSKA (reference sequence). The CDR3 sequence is CSAERQGDEQYF. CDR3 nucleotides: TGCAGTGCTGAACGACAGGGCGACGAGCAGTACTTC.

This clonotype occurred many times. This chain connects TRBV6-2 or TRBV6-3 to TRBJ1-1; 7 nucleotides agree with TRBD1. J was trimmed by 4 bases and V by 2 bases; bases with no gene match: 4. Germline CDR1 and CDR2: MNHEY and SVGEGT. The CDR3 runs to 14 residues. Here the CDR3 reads CASSYLGQATEAFF. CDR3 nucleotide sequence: TGTGCCAGCAGTTACCTTGGACAGGCCACTGAAGCTTTCTTT.

The CDR3 reads CASNEGFYGYTF. CDR3 in DNA: TGTGCCAGCAATGAGGGATTCTATGGCTACACCTTC. V usage is TRBV6-1 and J usage is TRBJ1-2, with unresolved D. The V end was cut by 7 bases, the J end by 4 bases, with 10 bases between. Germline V lookup: CDR1 MNHNS, CDR2 SASEGT. The CDR3 has 12 amino acids.

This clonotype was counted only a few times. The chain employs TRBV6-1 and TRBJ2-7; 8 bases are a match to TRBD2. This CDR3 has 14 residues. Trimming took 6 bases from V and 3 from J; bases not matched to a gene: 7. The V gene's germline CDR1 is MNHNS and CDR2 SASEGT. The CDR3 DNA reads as TGTGCCAGCAGCCAGGGACTAGGGAACTACGAGCAGTACTTC. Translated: CASSQGLGNYEQYF.

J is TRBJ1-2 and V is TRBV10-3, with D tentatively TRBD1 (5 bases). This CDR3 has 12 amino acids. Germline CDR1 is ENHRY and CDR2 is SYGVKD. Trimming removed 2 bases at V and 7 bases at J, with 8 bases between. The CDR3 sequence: CAISEAGTGYTF. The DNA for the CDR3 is TGTGCCATCAGTGAGGCAGGGACTGGCTACACCTTC.

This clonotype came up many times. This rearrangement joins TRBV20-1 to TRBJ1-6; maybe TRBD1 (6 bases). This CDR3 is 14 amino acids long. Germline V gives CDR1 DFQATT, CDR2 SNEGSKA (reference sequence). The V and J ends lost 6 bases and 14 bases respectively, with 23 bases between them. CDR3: CSATGQRYGRTLHF. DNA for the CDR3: TGCAGTGCAACCGGACAGCGGTACGGGCGCACCCTCCACTTT.

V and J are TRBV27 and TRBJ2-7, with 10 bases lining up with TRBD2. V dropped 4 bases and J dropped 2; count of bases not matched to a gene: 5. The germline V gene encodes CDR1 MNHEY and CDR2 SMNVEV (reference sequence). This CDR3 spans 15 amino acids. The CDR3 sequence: CASSSTSGVTYEQYF. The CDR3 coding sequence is TGTGCCAGCAGTTCTACTAGCGGGGTTACCTACGAGCAGTACTTC.

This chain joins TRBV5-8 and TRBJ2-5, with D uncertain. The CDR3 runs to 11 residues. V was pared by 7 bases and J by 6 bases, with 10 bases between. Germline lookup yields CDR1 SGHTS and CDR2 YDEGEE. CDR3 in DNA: TGTGCCAGCGGAGCCTTCAAGACCCAGTACTTC. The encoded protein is CASGAFKTQYF.